This section outlines one T cell receptor beta chain sequence together with its context. Its antigen remains undetermined. No quality values exist for individual bases; no much larger clone is one base distant. PBMCs were isolated by Ficoll-Paque density gradient centrifugation. The data belong to a study of T-cell memory formation after mild COVID-19 (TCRdb year 2021). Regarding the study in general: Most TCR sequence clusters were specific to one of the two donors. In a couple of donors, T-cell clones that expanded and contracted after mild COVID-19 were followed by sequencing TCRalpha and TCRbeta repertoires longitudinally. Two young, previously healthy adult volunteers made up the cohort, one male and one female. The research as a whole found: From day 15 to 85, contracting clones showed balanced CD4/CD8 phenotypes, whereas a second wave of clones that expanded from day 15 to 37 leaned towards CD4+. Contracting CD4+ clones appeared mostly in the CM and EM memory subsets, whereas CD8+ clones were enriched in EMRA. The study included only a couple of mild cases, and larger cohorts that include severe cases with pre-infection samples were judged to be necessary. Some responding clones were found in pre-infection memory, which suggests that pre-existing cross-reactive memory T cells took part in the SARS-CoV-2 response. The second-wave clones that peaked on day 37 were not confirmed to be SARS-CoV-2 specific.

The CDR3 runs 17 amino acids, cysteine and phenylalanine included. The DNA shown is the 51-base CDR3, in frame from base 1. Trimming at the junction amounts to 2 bases on V and 1 base on J, and the germline ends lie 15 bases apart. The germline V gene specifies KGHSH as CDR1 and LQKENI as CDR2. Sequencing was performed on an Illumina NovaSeq 6000. cDNA libraries for TCRalpha and TCRbeta were prepared by 5'RACE using constant-segment primers, with sample barcodes and unique molecular identifiers added. RNA was extracted from every sample with Trizol reagent. Library amplification was performed in two PCR steps, and a second sample barcode and Illumina TruSeq adapters were introduced in the second step. Sequencing of the libraries was done on an Illumina NovaSeq, producing 2 x 150 bp paired-end reads. From the authors' description of their analysis: Reads were demultiplexed and collapsed into UMI-guided consensus sequences with migec v1.2.7. With mixcr v2.1.11, UMI consensuses were aligned to TRA and TRB V and J templates and assembled into clonotypes. A clonotype was counted as expanded or contracted only if both edgeR and NoisET called the change significant, with noise models trained on biological replicates. edgeR calls used a false discovery rate-adjusted p below 0.01 and a log2 fold-change threshold of 1. PCA with hierarchical clustering of max-normalized trajectories of the 1000 most abundant clonotypes was used as exploratory dynamics analysis. The CD4 or CD8 phenotype of responding clones was assigned using the separately sequenced CD4+ and CD8+ repertoires. The raw public data were reprocessed by TCRdb itself: fastp quality trimming at Q25, MiXCR clonotype calling, in-frame beta chains only. CDR3 protein sequences are deduplicated, and each keeps its most common genes and DNA. TCRdb, rather than the study authors, made the V and J calls. The sample includes 200,000 to 300,000 distinct CDR3 sequences, with over 9% observed a single time. Jointly, the top ten make up roughly a fifth of the sample.

Here the chain combines TRBV18 and TRBJ1-5, with the D gene uncertain. This receptor was identified in a man younger than 35 who had mild COVID-19 (a few samples of this study predate the infection). The sample titles of this study are shuffled in the database, so cell type and time point are left out; the donor was told from shared clones. The sequencing input was PBMCs or a T cell subset sorted from them (not recorded which). CDR3 region: CASSPAGRAQSNQPQHF. The bases read TGTGCCAGCTCACCAGCCGGGAGGGCTCAGAGCAATCAGCCCCAGCATTTT.